The rows below give T cell receptor beta chains drawn from one sample of a study of cytomegalovirus exposure and HLA in healthy donors. This table comes from immunoSEQ multiplex PCR, and its TCRdb copy is limited to in-frame clones, with some not included. Here the sample spans roughly 190,000 clones, over 60% being singletons. Sample: PBMCs. Receptors originate from a woman between 40 and 55 years old in good health and CMV-seronegative. The CDR3 runs from the conserved cysteine through the conserved F or W. A D gene is named only where the DNA matches it firmly. The size field is filled for only some rows; it gives once, few, many or a size class.

j_gene	d_gene	v_gene	abundance	CDR3aa	CDR3nt
TRBJ1-1	NA	TRBV11-3	NA	CASSLVGGANTEAFF	TGTGCCAGCAGCTTAGTAGGGGGGGCGAACACTGAAGCTTTCTTT
TRBJ1-1	NA	TRBV27	few	CASRREGPNTEAFF	TGTGCCAGCAGGAGGGAGGGGCCGAACACTGAAGCTTTCTTT
TRBJ2-3	TRBD2	TRBV25-1	NA	CASGTSGELTDTQYF	TGTGCCAGCGGGACTAGCGGAGAACTCACAGATACGCAGTATTTT
TRBJ2-1	TRBD2	TRBV6-6	NA	CASSPPGRAEDNEQFF	TGTGCCAGCAGCCCCCCCGGGAGGGCCGAGGACAATGAGCAGTTCTTC
TRBJ1-1	TRBD1	TRBV19	NA	CASSITGALGEAFF	TGTGCCAGTAGTATAACAGGGGCCCTTGGTGAAGCTTTCTTT
TRBJ2-3	TRBD2	TRBV2	NA	CASSGEGRLGDTQYF	TGTGCCAGCAGTGGGGAGGGCCGTTTGGGAGATACGCAGTATTTT
TRBJ2-3	NA	TRBV9	NA	CASSGGTSSTDTQYF	TGTGCCAGCAGCGGGGGGACTTCTAGCACAGATACGCAGTATTTT
TRBJ2-3	NA	TRBV5-1	once	CASSDDGDTQYF	TGCGCCAGCAGCGACGACGGGGATACGCAGTATTTT
TRBJ1-1	NA	TRBV5-1	NA	CASSLAEGRRTEAFF	TGCGCCAGCAGCTTGGCCGAGGGTAGGAGGACTGAAGCTTTCTTT
TRBJ1-4	NA	TRBV7-9	few	CSSSLALGGSNEKLFF	TGTTCCAGCAGCTTAGCGCTAGGAGGGTCAAATGAAAAACTGTTTTTT
TRBJ2-5	NA	TRBV30	NA	CAWSKGGETQYF	TGTGCCTGGAGTAAGGGAGGAGAGACCCAGTACTTC
TRBJ2-1	TRBD2	TRBV4-3	NA	CASSQVVGTSGLYNEQFF	TGCGCCAGCAGCCAAGTCGTAGGGACTAGCGGTCTCTACAATGAGCAGTTCTTC
TRBJ2-6	NA	TRBV12-5	once	CASGLDPVVSGANVLTF	TGTGCTAGTGGTTTGGACCCCGTAGTGTCTGGGGCCAACGTCCTGACTTTC
TRBJ1-1	TRBD1	TRBV5-4	NA	CASSLGQGNMNTEAFF	TGTGCCAGCAGCCTCGGACAGGGAAACATGAACACTGAAGCTTTCTTT
TRBJ1-4	TRBD1	TRBV6-6	NA	CASSPIKQGSREKLFF	TGTGCCAGCAGTCCAATCAAACAGGGGTCTAGAGAAAAACTGTTTTTT
TRBJ2-7	NA	TRBV30	once	CAWSVGAGVTYEQYF	TGTGCCTGGAGTGTAGGCGCAGGGGTTACGTACGAGCAGTACTTC
TRBJ1-1	NA	TRBV11-3	NA	CASTLNTEAFF	TGTGCCAGCACCCTAAACACTGAAGCTTTCTTT
TRBJ1-5	TRBD1	TRBV6-1	NA	CASSRDRGFDQPQHF	TGTGCCAGCAGTCGGGACAGGGGTTTCGATCAGCCCCAGCATTTT
TRBJ2-1	NA	TRBV2	NA	CASSLSYNEQFF	TGTGCCAGCAGTCTTAGCTACAATGAGCAGTTCTTC
TRBJ1-5	NA	TRBV6-1	NA	CASMWGGQQPQHF	TGTGCCAGCATGTGGGGGGGCCAACAGCCCCAGCATTTT
TRBJ2-3	TRBD2	TRBV5-1	NA	CASTLAGGPTDTQYF	TGCGCCAGCACCTTAGCGGGAGGGCCAACAGATACGCAGTATTTT
TRBJ1-3	NA	TRBV7-9	NA	CASSPGDTIYF	TGTGCCAGCAGCCCAGGGGACACCATATATTTT
TRBJ1-3	NA	TRBV9	few	CASSVGGNSGNTIYF	TGTGCCAGCAGCGTAGGGGGCAACTCTGGAAACACCATATATTTT
TRBJ1-5	NA	TRBV7-2	NA	CASSLGVDQPQHF	TGTGCCAGCAGCTTAGGAGTAGATCAGCCCCAGCATTTT
TRBJ1-1	NA	TRBV5-4	NA	CASSLDRNTEAFF	TGTGCCAGCAGCCTGGACAGAAACACTGAAGCTTTCTTT